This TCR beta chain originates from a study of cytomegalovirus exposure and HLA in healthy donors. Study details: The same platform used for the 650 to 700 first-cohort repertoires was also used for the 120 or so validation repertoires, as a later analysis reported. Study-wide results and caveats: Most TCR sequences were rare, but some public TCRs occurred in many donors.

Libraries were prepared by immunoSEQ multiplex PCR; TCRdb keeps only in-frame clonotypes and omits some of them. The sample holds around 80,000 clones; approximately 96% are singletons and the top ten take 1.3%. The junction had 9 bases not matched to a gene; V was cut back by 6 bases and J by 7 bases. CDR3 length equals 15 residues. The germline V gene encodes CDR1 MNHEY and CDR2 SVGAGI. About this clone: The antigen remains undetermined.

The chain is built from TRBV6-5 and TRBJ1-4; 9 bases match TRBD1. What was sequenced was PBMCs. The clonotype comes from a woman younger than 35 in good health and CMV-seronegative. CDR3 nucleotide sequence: TGTGCCAGCAGAAACGGAAGGGACAGGGCTGAAAAACTGTTTTTT. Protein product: CASRNGRDRAEKLFF.